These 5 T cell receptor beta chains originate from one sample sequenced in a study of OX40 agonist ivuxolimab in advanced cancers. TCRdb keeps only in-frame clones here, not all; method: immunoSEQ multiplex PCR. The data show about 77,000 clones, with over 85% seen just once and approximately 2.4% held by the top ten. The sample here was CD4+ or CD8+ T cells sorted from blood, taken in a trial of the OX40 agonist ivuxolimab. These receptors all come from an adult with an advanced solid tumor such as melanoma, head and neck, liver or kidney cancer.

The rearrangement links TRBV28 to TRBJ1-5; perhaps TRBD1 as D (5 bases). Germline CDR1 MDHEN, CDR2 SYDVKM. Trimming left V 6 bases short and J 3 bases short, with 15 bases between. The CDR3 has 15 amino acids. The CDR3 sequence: CASSIGRGLNQPQHF. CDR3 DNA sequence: TGTGCCAGCAGCATAGGGCGGGGCCTCAATCAGCCCCAGCATTTT.

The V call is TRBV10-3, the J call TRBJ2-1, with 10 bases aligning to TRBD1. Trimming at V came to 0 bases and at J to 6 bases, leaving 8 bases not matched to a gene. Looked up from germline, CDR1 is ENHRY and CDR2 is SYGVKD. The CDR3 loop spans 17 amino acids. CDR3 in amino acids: CAISESGRQGARNEQFF. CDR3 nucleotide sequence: TGTGCCATCAGTGAGTCGGGACGACAGGGGGCCCGCAATGAGCAGTTCTTC.

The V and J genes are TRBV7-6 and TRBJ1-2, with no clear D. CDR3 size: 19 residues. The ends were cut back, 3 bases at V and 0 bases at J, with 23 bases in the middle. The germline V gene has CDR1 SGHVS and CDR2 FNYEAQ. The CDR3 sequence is CASSFGPPAPLGTNYGYTF. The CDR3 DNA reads TGTGCCAGCAGCTTTGGGCCCCCCGCGCCCCTAGGAACTAACTATGGCTACACCTTC.

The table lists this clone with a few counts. In nucleotides, the CDR3 is TGCGCCAGCAGCAGGGACAGAGATCAGCCCCAGCATTTT. The encoded protein is CASSRDRDQPQHF. The chain employs TRBV5-1 and TRBJ1-5, with TRBD1 matching 7 bases. V shed 4 bases, J shed 5 bases, and the junction held 3 bases outside the gene matches. This CDR3 contains 13 residues. Germline CDR1 SGHRS, CDR2 YFSETQ.

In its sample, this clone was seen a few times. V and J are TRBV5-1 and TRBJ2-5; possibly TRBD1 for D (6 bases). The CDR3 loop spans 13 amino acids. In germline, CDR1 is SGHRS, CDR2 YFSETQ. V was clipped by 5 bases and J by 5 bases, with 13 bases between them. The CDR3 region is CASRDTGSETQYF. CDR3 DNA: TGCGCCAGCAGGGATACAGGGAGTGAGACCCAGTACTTC.